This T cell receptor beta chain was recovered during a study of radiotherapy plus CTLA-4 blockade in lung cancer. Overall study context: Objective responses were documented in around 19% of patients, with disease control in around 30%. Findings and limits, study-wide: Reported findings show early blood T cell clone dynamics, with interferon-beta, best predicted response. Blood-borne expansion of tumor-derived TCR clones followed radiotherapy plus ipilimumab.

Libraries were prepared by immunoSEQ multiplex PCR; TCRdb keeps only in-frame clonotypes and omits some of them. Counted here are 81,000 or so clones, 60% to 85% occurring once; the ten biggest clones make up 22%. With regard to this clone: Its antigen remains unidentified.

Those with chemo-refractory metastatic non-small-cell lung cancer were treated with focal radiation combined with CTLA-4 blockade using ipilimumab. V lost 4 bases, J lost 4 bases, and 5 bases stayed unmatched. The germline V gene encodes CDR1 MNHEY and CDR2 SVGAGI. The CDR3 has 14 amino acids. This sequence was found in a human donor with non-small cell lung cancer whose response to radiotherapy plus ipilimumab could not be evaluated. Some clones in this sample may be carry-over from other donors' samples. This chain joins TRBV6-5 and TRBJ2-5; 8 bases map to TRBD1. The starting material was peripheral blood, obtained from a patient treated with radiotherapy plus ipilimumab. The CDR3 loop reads CASSFGTGRETQYF. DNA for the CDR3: TGTGCCAGCAGTTTTGGGACAGGAAGAGAGACCCAGTACTTC.